This section outlines one T cell receptor beta chain sequence together with its context. As handled by the study authors: From reference gene primer amplification, estimates of nucleated cell counts were derived. The repertoire was sequenced with immunoSEQ multiplex PCR; TCRdb's copy has only in-frame clones and lacks some. The D gene and trimming were derived from the DNA, and the V and J assignments and clone size from that table. Of about 280,000 clones listed, roughly 88% are singletons. This CDR3 is 15 amino acids long. The V end was cut by 3 bases, the J end by 7 bases, with 19 bases between. Germline CDR1 and CDR2: SGHRS and YFSETQ. This entry comes from a study of blood T cell repertoires in COVID-19.

The sequence came from a young man with active or convalescent COVID-19. Material: peripheral blood. This chain uses TRBV5-1 with TRBJ1-2; D is perhaps TRBD1 (6 bases). The CDR3 DNA reads as TGCGCCAGCAGCTCCGGAGGGGGGGAAGTGAGTGGCTACACCTTC. Translation gives CASSSGGGEVSGYTF.